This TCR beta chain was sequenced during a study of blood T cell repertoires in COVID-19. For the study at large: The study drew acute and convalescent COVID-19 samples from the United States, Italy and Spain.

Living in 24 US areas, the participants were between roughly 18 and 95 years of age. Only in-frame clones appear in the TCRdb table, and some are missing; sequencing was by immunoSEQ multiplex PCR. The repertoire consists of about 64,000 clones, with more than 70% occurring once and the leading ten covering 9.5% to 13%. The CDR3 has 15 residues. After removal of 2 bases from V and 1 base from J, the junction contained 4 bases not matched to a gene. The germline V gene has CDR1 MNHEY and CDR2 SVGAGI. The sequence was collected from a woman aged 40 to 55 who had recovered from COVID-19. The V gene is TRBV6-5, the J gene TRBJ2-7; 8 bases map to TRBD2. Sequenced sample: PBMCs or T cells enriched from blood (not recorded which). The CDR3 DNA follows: TGTGCCAGCAGTTACGGCGGGGGGCCTTCCTACGAGCAGTACTTC. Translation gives CASSYGGGPSYEQYF.